Each of the 27 T cell receptor beta chains below was sequenced from the same sample in a study of OX40 agonist ivuxolimab in advanced cancers. Assay used: immunoSEQ multiplex PCR; TCRdb lists only in-frame clones, some missing. The sample carries roughly 67,000 clones, 65% to 85% recorded once. The specimen was CD4+ or CD8+ T cells sorted from blood, collected in a trial of the OX40 agonist ivuxolimab. All receptors derive from an adult with an advanced solid tumor such as melanoma, head and neck, liver or kidney cancer.

The gene calls are TRBV15 and TRBJ2-7, with D possibly matching TRBD2 (7 bases). From germline, CDR1 is LNHNV and CDR2 YYDKDF (reference sequence). V was clipped by 8 bases and J by 6 bases, with 20 bases between them. This CDR3 is built from 14 residues. The CDR3, as DNA: TGTGCCACCGAAAGCGGCGGGGGCCTCGCCGAGCAGTACGTC. It encodes CATESGGGLAEQYV.

The genes are TRBV7-2 and TRBJ2-7; 8 nucleotides line up with TRBD1. CDR1 and CDR2 from the germline V gene are SGHTA and FQGNSA. CDR3 length equals 17 residues. Trimming removed 4 bases from V and 6 bases from J; junction bases left unmatched: 17. The CDR3 loop reads CASSSTGVGGVRPEQYF. CDR3 coding DNA: TGTGCCAGCAGCTCGACAGGGGTCGGAGGGGTTCGGCCCGAGCAGTACTTC.

This clone was recorded a few times. This chain uses TRBV7-8 with TRBJ1-1, with 7 bases identical to TRBD1. Germline CDR1 SGHVS, CDR2 FQNEAQ. The CDR3 extends over 13 amino acids. The V segment lost 5 bases and the J segment 7 bases; nucleotides outside the gene matches: 7. CDR3 region: CASSQARDSEAFF. The CDR3 bases are TGTGCCAGCAGCCAAGCGCGGGACAGTGAAGCTTTCTTT.

The V and J genes are TRBV28 and TRBJ2-7, with 12 bases that match TRBD2. There are 16 residues in the CDR3. Trimming removed 2 bases from V and 7 bases from J; junction bases left unmatched: 9. Germline V gene lookup returns CDR1 MDHEN and CDR2 SYDVKM. The CDR3 protein is CASSLKLAGGRVEQYF. The CDR3 DNA reads as TGTGCCAGCAGTTTAAAACTAGCGGGGGGCAGGGTGGAGCAGTACTTC.

In regard to this clone: Other DNA sequences within the sample encode an identical CDR3. The CDR3 spells CASSLGLGQGATEAFF. The CDR3 region has the DNA TGCGCCAGCAGCTTGGGGCTGGGGCAGGGGGCCACTGAAGCTTTCTTT. This chain connects TRBV5-1 to TRBJ1-1; the match to TRBD1 covers 8 bases. In germline, CDR1 is SGHRS, CDR2 YFSETQ. V lost 0 bases, J lost 4 bases, and 8 bases stayed unmatched. This CDR3 has 16 amino acids.

The chain is built from TRBV18 and TRBJ2-4; D may be TRBD1 (6 bases). V was cut by 0 bases and J by 16 bases, with 16 bases left in between. The CDR3 length is 13 residues. Germline V gene lookup returns CDR1 KGHSH and CDR2 LQKENI. DNA of the CDR3: TGTGCCAGCTCACCACCAGGGAGCCCAGGGGCCTACTTC. As protein: CASSPPGSPGAYF.

The chain couples TRBV7-2 to TRBJ2-1; 11 positions match TRBD2. Looked up from germline, CDR1 is SGHTA and CDR2 is FQGNSA. Trimming removed 4 bases from V and 5 bases from J; junction bases left unmatched: 10. The CDR3 is made up of 17 amino acids. The DNA for the CDR3 is TGTGCCAGCAGCTCTCGAGGGAAGACTAGCGGGGACAATGAGCAGTTCTTC. It specifies CASSSRGKTSGDNEQFF.

The J gene is TRBJ1-3, the V gene TRBV2; no firm D call. V gave up 6 bases and J gave up 0 bases, with 15 bases separating them. Germline V lookup: CDR1 SNHLY, CDR2 FYNNEI. This CDR3 is 16 amino acids long. The CDR3 is CASRPDMVGSGNTIYF. Written as DNA, the CDR3 is TGTGCCAGCAGACCCGACATGGTGGGCTCTGGAAACACCATATATTTT.

The rearrangement uses TRBV7-9 and TRBJ1-2; tentatively, D is TRBD1 (6 bases). Germline assignment: CDR1 SEHNR and CDR2 FQNEAQ (reference sequence). V shed 4 bases and J shed 4 bases, with 16 bases lying between them. The CDR3 extends over 15 amino acids. The CDR3 here is CASSSLTGKSYGYTF. The CDR3 nucleotides read TGTGCCAGCAGCTCCTTAACAGGGAAGAGCTATGGCTACACCTTC. Using reference TRBV7-9 and TRBJ1-2 for the parts outside the CDR3, the full variable domain is DTGVSQNPRHKITKRGQNVTFRCDPISEHNRLYWYRQTLGQGPEFLTYFQNEAQLEKSRLLSDRFSAERPKGSFSTLEIQRTEQGDSAMYLCASSSLTGKSYGYTFGSGTRLTVV.

This clone was observed a single time. The chain uses TRBV18 and TRBJ1-3; D not resolved. There are 16 residues in the CDR3. Germline loops: CDR1 KGHSH, CDR2 LQKENI. V lost 3 bases and J 0 bases, leaving 12 bases between the germline ends. The CDR3: CASSPSDVNSGNTIYF. The CDR3 DNA follows: TGTGCCAGCTCACCTAGTGACGTAAACTCTGGAAACACCATATATTTT.

J is TRBJ2-7 and V is TRBV2; 7 bases fit TRBD2. Germline loops: CDR1 SNHLY, CDR2 FYNNEI. There are 16 residues in the CDR3. V lost 2 bases and J lost 7; bases outside the gene matches: 14. In nucleotides, the CDR3 is TGTGCCAGCAGTGAATGGGGAGGGCTTCGGCCGGGGGAGCAGTACGTC. Translated: CASSEWGGLRPGEQYV.

The rearrangement links TRBV5-1 to TRBJ2-5, with 9 bases that match TRBD2. The CDR3 spans 17 residues. V lost 1 base to trimming and J lost 1 base; unmatched junction nucleotides: 8. Germline loops: CDR1 SGHRS, CDR2 YFSETQ. This chain's CDR3 is CASSLRLAGDRQETQYF. CDR3 DNA sequence: TGCGCCAGCAGCTTGAGGTTAGCGGGAGACCGCCAAGAGACCCAGTACTTC.

The chain couples TRBV2 to TRBJ1-2, with TRBD1 identical over 8 bases. This CDR3 has 14 residues. The junction had 8 bases not matched to a gene; V was cut back by 6 bases and J by 5 bases. The germline gives CDR1 SNHLY, CDR2 FYNNEI. The CDR3 loop reads CASRRGGQEYGYTF. In nucleotides, the CDR3 is TGTGCCAGCAGGAGGGGGGGACAGGAATATGGCTACACCTTC.

The V and J genes are TRBV5-6 and TRBJ1-5, with D tentatively TRBD1 (5 bases). Trimming cost V 2 bases and J 3 bases, with 12 bases left between them. This CDR3 spans 15 amino acids. Per the germline V gene, CDR1 is SGHDT and CDR2 is YYEEEE. The CDR3 region has the DNA TGTGCCAGCAGCTTCGGGCAGGGCCTCAATCAGCCCCAGCATTTT. Translating gives CASSFGQGLNQPQHF.

The table lists this clone with a few counts. V and J are TRBV30 and TRBJ1-5; possibly TRBD1 for D (5 bases). The ends were cut back, 3 bases at V and 0 bases at J, with 12 bases in the middle. CDR1 is GTSNPN and CDR2 is SVGIG in the germline V gene (reference sequence). The CDR3 length is 15 residues. The CDR3 DNA reads TGTGCCTGGAGCCCCGGGGGGATTAGCAATCAGCCCCAGCATTTT. Encoded protein: CAWSPGGISNQPQHF.

This chain connects TRBV4-2 to TRBJ1-1; the D is unclear. Germline V gene sequence: CDR1 LGHNA, CDR2 YNFKEQ. The ends were cut back, 5 bases at V and 1 base at J, with 14 bases in the middle. This CDR3 is 15 amino acids long. Written as DNA, the CDR3 is TGTGCCAGCAGCTTGGCGGGTACGGGGAACACTGAAGCTTTCTTT. Amino acids: CASSLAGTGNTEAFF.

The chain has TRBV5-4 and TRBJ2-5; either TRBD1 or TRBD2 may fit D (6 bases each). V was cut by 0 bases and J by 5 bases, with 17 bases left in between. CDR1 and CDR2 from the germline V gene are SGHNT and YYREEE (reference sequence). The CDR3 extends over 16 amino acids. CDR3 sequence: CASSLGGWGAEETQYF. CDR3 sequence (DNA): TGTGCCAGCAGCTTGGGTGGTTGGGGGGCCGAGGAGACCCAGTACTTC.

The chain joins TRBV7-8 to TRBJ1-1, with a weak D call TRBD1 (6 bases). The V and J ends lost 5 bases and 10 bases respectively, with 20 bases between them. CDR3 length: 14 amino acids. Germline V gene sequence: CDR1 SGHVS, CDR2 FQNEAQ. This CDR3 reads CASSLDGTPVGAFF. CDR3 coding DNA: TGTGCCAGCAGCCTAGACGGGACACCCGTCGGAGCTTTCTTT. Together with reference TRBV7-8 and TRBJ1-1, the CDR3 gives the full variable domain: GAGVSQSPRYKVAKRGQDVALRCDPISGHVSLFWYQQALGQGPEFLTYFQNEAQLDKSGLPSDRFFAERPEGSVSTLKIQRTQQEDSAVYLCASSLDGTPVGAFFGQGTRLTVV.

The chain combines TRBV5-4 with TRBJ1-5; D is uncertain. Germline V lookup: CDR1 SGHNT, CDR2 YYREEE (reference sequence). CDR3 length: 13 residues. Trimming took off 4 bases at V and 6 bases at J, with 11 bases between the two ends. DNA of the CDR3: TGTGCCAGCAGCCAAGAAGTAGTTCAGCCCCAGCATTTT. It is translated as CASSQEVVQPQHF.

The chain employs TRBV2 and TRBJ2-5; 11 nucleotides agree with TRBD2. Trimming took 5 bases from V and 5 from J; bases not matched to a gene: 10. Germline values: CDR1 SNHLY, CDR2 FYNNEI. The CDR3 runs 16 residues. The CDR3 DNA reads TGTGCCAGCAGTTCCCAGCCGACTAGCGGGGTGGAGACCCAGTACTTC. It is translated as CASSSQPTSGVETQYF.

This clone was counted at least ten times. The chain recombines TRBV6-5 with TRBJ2-2, with 8 bases fitting TRBD1. Germline CDR1 and CDR2: MNHEY and SVGAGI. This CDR3 is 15 amino acids long. J gave up 1 base and V 9 bases, and 7 bases lay outside the gene matches. CDR3 DNA sequence: TGTGCCAGTGAACCCGGGACAGGGAACACCGGGGAGCTGTTTTTT. Translating gives CASEPGTGNTGELFF.

The chain combines TRBV2 with TRBJ1-5; D gene unclear. CDR3 length: 13 amino acids. V lost 7 bases and J lost 6, with 13 bases in between. Germline CDR1 SNHLY, CDR2 FYNNEI. CDR3 sequence (DNA): TGTGCCAGCACCCTTAGGGAAAGTCAGCCCCAGCATTTT. Residues: CASTLRESQPQHF.

The chain has TRBV11-3 and TRBJ2-1; 10 positions agree with TRBD1. Germline CDR1 is SGHNT and CDR2 is YENEEA. The trim removed 5 bases at V and 4 bases at J, leaving 5 bases unmatched. The CDR3 runs to 15 residues. CDR3 sequence: CASSLGTGVYNEQFF. DNA of the CDR3: TGTGCCAGCAGCCTGGGGACAGGGGTGTACAATGAGCAGTTCTTC.

The V call is TRBV6-6, the J call TRBJ1-5; 7 nucleotides align to TRBD1. There are 15 residues in the CDR3. The V gene's germline CDR1 is MNHNY and CDR2 SVGAGI (reference sequence). The junction had 12 bases not matched to a gene; V was cut back by 6 bases and J by 7 bases. CDR3 DNA: TGTGCCAGCAGGCCCGGGACAGTTCGGGGGCAGCCCCAGCATTTT. This gives the protein CASRPGTVRGQPQHF.

V is TRBV2 and J is TRBJ1-3; 8 bases align to TRBD1. CDR1 and CDR2 from the germline V gene are SNHLY and FYNNEI. V lost 5 bases, J lost 0 bases, and 6 bases stayed unmatched. The CDR3 has 16 amino acids. The CDR3 DNA follows: TGTGCCAGCAGTCCGACAGGGGACGTCTCTGGAAACACCATATATTTT. Its protein product is CASSPTGDVSGNTIYF.

The genes are TRBV6-5 and TRBJ2-7; TRBD2 is a possible D gene (6 bases). The CDR3 spans 10 residues. CDR1 and CDR2 from the germline V gene are MNHEY and SVGAGI. V lost 9 bases, J lost 6 bases, and 9 bases lay in between. The CDR3 DNA follows: TGTGCCAGAGGAGGGTGCGAGCAGTACGTC. Its protein product is CARGGCEQYV.

A single count supports this clone. V and J are TRBV5-6 and TRBJ2-3; weak D call: TRBD1 (5 bases). CDR1 SGHDT and CDR2 YYEEEE come from the germline V gene. This CDR3 comprises 15 residues. V lost 1 base, J lost 4 bases, and 13 bases lay in between. For the CDR3, the DNA is TGTGCCAGCAGCTTGTCGTTCAGGGCCCCAGATACGCAGTATTTT. Translating gives CASSLSFRAPDTQYF.